This TCR beta chain was captured by sequencing in a study of OX40 agonist ivuxolimab in advanced cancers. Background on the study: Patient treatment consisted of intravenous ivuxolimab administration every 2 weeks at 0.01 to 10 mg/kg. Study-wide results and caveats: In the 0.1 to 3.0 mg/kg range, CD4+ and CD8+ blood T cells had expanded clonally by week 6.

This CDR3 has 16 residues. Per germline, CDR1 SGHDN and CDR2 FVKESK. Trimming pared 1 base from V and 3 bases from J, leaving 14 bases between. As regards this clone: Its antigen remains unidentified.

Patients with autoimmune history or systemic immunosuppression were excluded. Produced via immunoSEQ multiplex PCR; TCRdb's table is partial and in-frame only. The table has just under 95,000 clones, 87% seen once. The clonotype originates from an adult with an advanced solid tumor such as melanoma, head and neck, liver or kidney cancer. The source was CD4+ or CD8+ T cells sorted from blood, collected in a trial of the OX40 agonist ivuxolimab. This chain uses TRBV14 with TRBJ2-3; D remains unclear. The CDR3, as DNA: TGTGCCAGCAGCCAAGTTTCCGGGTATGGGACAGATACGCAGTATTTT. Protein product: CASSQVSGYGTDTQYF. The entire variable domain, with the rest obtained from reference TRBV14 and TRBJ2-3, is as follows: EAGVTQFPSHSVIEKGQTVTLRCDPISGHDNLYWYRRVMGKEIKFLLHFVKESKQDESGMPNNRFLAERTGGTYSTLKVQPAELEDSGVYFCASSQVSGYGTDTQYFGPGTRLTVL.